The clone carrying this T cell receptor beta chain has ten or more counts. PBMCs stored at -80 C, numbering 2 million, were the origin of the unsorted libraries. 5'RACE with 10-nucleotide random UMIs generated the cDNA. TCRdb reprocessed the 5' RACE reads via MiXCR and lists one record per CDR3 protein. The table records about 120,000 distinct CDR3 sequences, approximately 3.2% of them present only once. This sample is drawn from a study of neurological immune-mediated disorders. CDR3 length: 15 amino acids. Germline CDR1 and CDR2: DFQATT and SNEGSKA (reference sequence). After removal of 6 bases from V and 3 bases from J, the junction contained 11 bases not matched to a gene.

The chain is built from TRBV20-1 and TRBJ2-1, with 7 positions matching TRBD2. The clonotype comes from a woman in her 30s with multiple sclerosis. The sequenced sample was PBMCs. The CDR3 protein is CSASSASGLYNEQFF. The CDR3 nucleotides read TGCAGTGCCTCTAGCGCTAGCGGCCTCTACAATGAGCAGTTCTTC.